Below, 29 T cell receptor beta chains from the same sample are listed, as sequenced in a study of control samples from healthy donors and cancer patients. The method was immunoSEQ multiplex PCR; TCRdb's version includes in-frame clones alone and lacks a portion of them. The data contain 150,000 to 200,000 clones, just under 95% of them singletons. Sample: blood. The receptors come from a man between 18 and 29 years old in good health.

A word on this clone: The identical CDR3 is also encoded by other nucleotide sequences in the sample. Here the CDR3 DNA reads TGCGCCAGCAGCTTGGGGGGGGAGGGGGCTTACAATGAGCAGTTCTTC. Protein: CASSLGGEGAYNEQFF. This chain links TRBV5-1 with TRBJ2-1; either TRBD1 or TRBD2 may fit D (7 bases each). The V gene's germline CDR1 is SGHRS and CDR2 YFSETQ. The CDR3 loop spans 16 amino acids. Trimming removed 0 bases at V and 4 bases at J, with 14 bases between. The whole variable domain, remainder taken from reference TRBV5-1 and TRBJ2-1, is KAGVTQTPRYLIKTRGQQVTLSCSPISGHRSVSWYQQTPGQGLQFLFEYFSETQRNKGNFPGRFSGRQFSNSRSEMNVSTLELGDSALYLCASSLGGEGAYNEQFFGPGTRLTVL.

J is TRBJ2-7 and V is TRBV6-5; D remains unclear. Per the germline V gene, CDR1 is MNHEY and CDR2 is SVGAGI. V shed 7 bases and J shed 4 bases, with 17 bases lying between them. The CDR3 totals 14 residues. The chain's CDR3 is CASITRSSQYEQYF. In DNA, the CDR3 is TGTGCCAGCATTACGCGAAGCTCCCAATACGAGCAGTACTTC.

This chain links TRBV5-1 with TRBJ1-5, with 8 bases matching TRBD1. The germline V gene encodes CDR1 SGHRS and CDR2 YFSETQ. V lost 4 bases and J lost 6; bases outside the gene matches: 6. This CDR3 has 14 residues. Here the CDR3 reads CASSEGQESQPQHF. Written as DNA, the CDR3 is TGCGCCAGCAGCGAGGGACAGGAGAGTCAGCCCCAGCATTTT.

The gene calls are TRBV5-1 and TRBJ1-2; unclear D gene. Trimming pared 2 bases from V and 1 base from J, leaving 12 bases between. Germline-derived CDR1 and CDR2 are SGHRS and YFSETQ. This CDR3 is built from 15 residues. Here the CDR3 reads CASSFLGNDNYGYTF. The CDR3 coding sequence is TGCGCCAGCAGCTTTTTAGGAAACGATAACTATGGCTACACCTTC.

In DNA form, the CDR3 reads TGTGCCAGCAGTGAATGGAGGATCCGGGGGGTCACTGAAGCTTTCTTT. It yields the protein CASSEWRIRGVTEAFF. The rearrangement links TRBV6-1 to TRBJ1-1; a possible D gene is TRBD1 (5 bases). The ends were cut back, 2 bases at V and 4 bases at J, with 17 bases in the middle. This CDR3 region has 16 residues. Germline lookup yields CDR1 MNHNS and CDR2 SASEGT.

The CDR3 spells CASRPGQGLIGELFF. In DNA form, the CDR3 reads TGTGCCAGCAGACCAGGACAGGGGTTAATCGGGGAGCTGTTTTTT. V usage is TRBV7-9 and J usage is TRBJ2-2; 9 bases agree with TRBD1. The CDR3 is 15 residues long. The germline V gene has CDR1 SEHNR and CDR2 FQNEAQ (reference sequence). V was clipped by 6 bases and J by 7 bases; unmatched bases: 9.

This chain joins TRBV4-2 and TRBJ2-3; possibly TRBD1 for D (5 bases). The CDR3 consists of 14 residues. V was clipped by 2 bases and J by 4 bases, with 10 bases between them. Per the germline V gene, CDR1 is LGHNA and CDR2 is YNFKEQ. The CDR3 sequence: CASSQRQPPDTQYF. In nucleotides, the CDR3 is TGTGCCAGCAGCCAACGACAGCCCCCAGATACGCAGTATTTT.

V is TRBV15 and J is TRBJ2-1; 7 bases match TRBD2. The length of the CDR3 is 16 residues. V shed 1 base and J 3 bases; nucleotides not matched to a gene: 6. CDR1 and CDR2 from the germline V gene are LNHNV and YYDKDF (reference sequence). This CDR3 is CATSRVWDYIYNEQFF. The CDR3 DNA follows: TGTGCCACCAGCAGAGTCTGGGACTATATCTACAATGAGCAGTTCTTC.

The V gene is TRBV7-3, the J gene TRBJ2-5, with D hard to call. Between the trimmed V and J ends, which lost 2 bases and 1 base, there was a span of 8 bases. This CDR3 spans 14 amino acids. Per germline, CDR1 SGHTA and CDR2 FQGTGA. The CDR3 DNA reads as TGTGCCAGCAGCTTAGACACGACCCAAGAGACCCAGTACTTC. Its protein is CASSLDTTQETQYF.

V is TRBV3-1 (or the pseudogene TRBV3-2) and J is TRBJ1-2; D ambiguous. Per the germline V gene, CDR1 is LGHDT and CDR2 is YNNKEL (reference sequence). CDR3 length: 14 amino acids. Trimming left V 4 bases short and J 6 bases short, with 15 bases between. The chain's CDR3 is CASSRLDDPDGYTF. The CDR3 nucleotides are TGTGCCAGCAGCCGCCTCGATGATCCGGATGGCTACACCTTC.

The chain carries TRBV4-1 and TRBJ2-3; unclear D gene. Germline assignment: CDR1 MGHRA and CDR2 YSYEKL. The CDR3 loop spans 15 amino acids. V shed 6 bases and J shed 2 bases, with 15 bases lying between them. The CDR3 bases are TGCGCCAGCAGTGCAAGCTCCGGGCCCACAGATACGCAGTATTTT. Translated: CASSASSGPTDTQYF.

This sequence joins TRBV12-3 or TRBV12-4 and TRBJ1-6, with 7 bases matching TRBD1. Trimming removed 8 bases from V and 8 bases from J; junction bases left unmatched: 3. CDR3 length: 12 amino acids. CDR3 protein: CASGDSYSPLHF. The CDR3 region has the DNA TGTGCCAGCGGGGACAGCTATTCACCCCTCCACTTT.

The chain combines TRBV6-5 with TRBJ2-1; the D is unclear. The CDR3 sequence is 15 residues long. Per the germline V gene, CDR1 is MNHEY and CDR2 is SVGAGI. The ends were cut back, 6 bases at V and 4 bases at J, with 16 bases in the middle. CDR3 nucleotide sequence: TGTGCCAGCAGCAAGACGGCTGCCTCTTACAATGAGCAGTTCTTC. Translation gives CASSKTAASYNEQFF.

The rearrangement joins TRBV5-1 to TRBJ2-7; 8 nucleotides align to TRBD2. The CDR3 runs 16 residues. V gave up 1 base and J gave up 2 bases; unmatched junction bases: 8. The V gene's germline CDR1 is SGHRS and CDR2 YFSETQ. Written as DNA, the CDR3 is TGCGCCAGCAGCTTGATTGGCAGCGGGGGACCCTACGAGCAGTACTTC. Protein: CASSLIGSGGPYEQYF.

V is TRBV6-5 and J is TRBJ2-2; possible D gene TRBD1, 5 bases. The V gene lost 6 bases and the J gene lost 4 bases, with 9 bases spanning the gap. CDR3 size: 13 residues. Germline V gene lookup returns CDR1 MNHEY and CDR2 SVGAGI. This chain's CDR3 is CASRTTVTGELFF. CDR3 nucleotides: TGTGCCAGCAGGACGACAGTCACCGGGGAGCTGTTTTTT.

In its sample, this clone was seen once. The CDR3 sequence: CASSDAGIEQFF. For the CDR3, the DNA is TGTGCCAGCTCGGACGCGGGGATTGAGCAGTTCTTC. The chain couples TRBV12-3 or TRBV12-4 to TRBJ2-1, with TRBD2 as a possible D gene (6 bases). With 8 bases removed from V and 9 bases from J, the gap between germline ends came to 14 bases. This CDR3 spans 12 amino acids.

V is TRBV2 and J is TRBJ2-5, with D perhaps TRBD1 or TRBD2 (6 bases each). The CDR3 runs 15 residues. The germline V gene encodes CDR1 SNHLY and CDR2 FYNNEI. V lost 3 bases and J lost 4, with 15 bases in between. The CDR3 coding sequence is TGTGCCAGCAGTGATCGGGGGCAGGGATTAGAGACCCAGTACTTC. Protein sequence: CASSDRGQGLETQYF.

This chain links TRBV6-5 with TRBJ2-7, with D maybe TRBD1 (6 bases). The germline V gene has CDR1 MNHEY and CDR2 SVGAGI. This CDR3 is built from 13 residues. The V gene lost 4 bases and the J gene lost 6 bases, with 13 bases spanning the gap. The chain's CDR3 is CASSSPTRGEQYF. The CDR3 DNA sequence: TGTGCCAGCAGTTCCCCGACCAGGGGCGAGCAGTACTTC.

This chain connects TRBV19 to TRBJ2-7, with 11 bases fitting TRBD1. This CDR3 region has 14 residues. V dropped 6 bases and J dropped 7; count of bases not matched to a gene: 8. Germline loops: CDR1 LNHDA, CDR2 SQIVND (reference sequence). For the CDR3, the DNA is TGTGCCAGTAGCGGACAGGGGGCGTTGGGGGAGCAGTACTTC. Encoded protein: CASSGQGALGEQYF. The variable domain in full, with the rest retrieved from reference TRBV19 and TRBJ2-7, is DGGITQSPKYLFRKEGQNVTLSCEQNLNHDAMYWYRQDPGQGLRLIYYSQIVNDFQKGDIAEGYSVSREKKESFPLTVTSAQKNPTAFYLCASSGQGALGEQYFGPGTRLTVT.

This chain connects TRBV30 to TRBJ2-5; D possibly corresponds to TRBD1 (6 bases). Germline V lookup: CDR1 GTSNPN, CDR2 SVGIG (reference sequence). Trimming took off 2 bases at V and 5 bases at J, with 15 bases between the two ends. The CDR3 loop spans 14 amino acids. CDR3 in amino acids: CAWSIGGAPETQYF. CDR3 sequence (DNA): TGTGCCTGGAGTATTGGGGGCGCTCCCGAGACCCAGTACTTC.

This chain links TRBV4-1 with TRBJ2-3, with 12 positions matching TRBD1. The V gene's germline CDR1 is MGHRA and CDR2 YSYEKL. Unmatched junction bases numbered 8, after V lost 1 base and J lost 6 bases. The CDR3 is made up of 17 amino acids. The CDR3 coding sequence is TGCGCCAGCAGCCAAGCCTCCGGGACAGGGGGCCATGATACGCAGTATTTT. It yields the protein CASSQASGTGGHDTQYF.

The CDR3 reads CASSQDQGSASEAFF. In nucleotides, the CDR3 is TGTGCCAGCAGCCAAGATCAGGGGTCAGCGTCTGAAGCTTTCTTT. This chain uses TRBV3-1 (or the pseudogene TRBV3-2) with TRBJ1-1, with a weak D call TRBD1 (6 bases). The CDR3 spans 15 residues. Germline V lookup: CDR1 LGHDT, CDR2 YNNKEL (reference sequence). V was cut by 0 bases and J by 6 bases, with 14 bases left in between.

This chain joins TRBV5-4 and TRBJ2-7, with 7 bases matching TRBD1. CDR1 and CDR2 (germline): SGHNT, YYREEE (reference sequence). Unmatched junction bases numbered 4, after V lost 10 bases and J lost 0 bases. This CDR3 has 12 amino acids. For the CDR3, the DNA is TGTGCCCTGGACAGGACCTCCTACGAGCAGTACTTC. This codes for CALDRTSYEQYF. The complete variable domain, with remaining parts taken from reference TRBV5-4 and TRBJ2-7, reads ETGVTQSPTHLIKTRGQQVTLRCSSQSGHNTVSWYQQALGQGPQFIFQYYREEENGRGNFPPRFSGLQFPNYSSELNVNALELDDSALYLCALDRTSYEQYFGPGTRLTVT.

This clone was observed a single time. This sequence joins TRBV7-9 and TRBJ1-4, with TRBD1 matching over 11 bases. This CDR3 has 14 amino acids. Germline values: CDR1 SEHNR, CDR2 FQNEAQ (reference sequence). Trimming at V came to 5 bases and at J to 6 bases, leaving 2 bases not matched to a gene. The CDR3 spells CASSPGQGDEKLFF. CDR3 DNA sequence: TGTGCCAGCAGCCCGGGACAGGGGGATGAAAAACTGTTTTTT. Full variable domain (rest looked up from reference TRBV7-9 and TRBJ1-4): DTGVSQNPRHKITKRGQNVTFRCDPISEHNRLYWYRQTLGQGPEFLTYFQNEAQLEKSRLLSDRFSAERPKGSFSTLEIQRTEQGDSAMYLCASSPGQGDEKLFFGSGTQLSVL.

This sequence joins TRBV24-1 and TRBJ1-5; TRBD1 matches 9 bases. The trim removed 3 bases at V and 6 bases at J, leaving 5 bases unmatched. There are 15 residues in the CDR3. In germline, CDR1 is KGHDR, CDR2 SFDVKD. CDR3 sequence: CATSDGTGGSQPQHF. The CDR3 DNA follows: TGTGCCACCAGTGATGGTACAGGGGGCTCTCAGCCCCAGCATTTT.

The chain carries TRBV4-1 and TRBJ1-4; D is possibly TRBD1 (5 bases). The CDR3 loop spans 16 amino acids. Germline V gives CDR1 MGHRA, CDR2 YSYEKL. Trimming shortened V by 4 bases and J by 0 bases, and 12 bases separated the two germline ends. CDR3: CASSPRTGATNEKLFF. The CDR3 DNA is TGCGCCAGCAGCCCGAGAACAGGAGCAACTAATGAAAAACTGTTTTTT.

The chain carries TRBV5-1 and TRBJ2-7, with 7 bases that match TRBD1. With 3 bases clipped from V and 4 bases from J, the junction kept 7 bases outside the gene matches. Germline assignment: CDR1 SGHRS and CDR2 YFSETQ. The CDR3 is 14 amino acids. CDR3 loop: CASSWDRPVYEQYF. DNA for the CDR3: TGCGCCAGCAGCTGGGACAGACCAGTATACGAGCAGTACTTC.

V and J are TRBV7-9 and TRBJ2-7, with 10 bases lining up with TRBD2. This CDR3 comprises 16 residues. V dropped 1 base and J dropped 6; count of bases not matched to a gene: 9. Germline CDR1 and CDR2: SEHNR and FQNEAQ (reference sequence). In DNA form, the CDR3 reads TGTGCCAGCAGCTTAGGACCTAGCGGGGGCAATCCCGAGCAGTACTTC. Encoded protein: CASSLGPSGGNPEQYF.

The rearrangement joins TRBV24-1 to TRBJ1-1; a weak D match, TRBD1 (5 bases). CDR1 and CDR2 from the germline V gene are KGHDR and SFDVKD. Trimming removed 3 bases at V and 2 bases at J, with 15 bases between. This CDR3 contains 16 residues. CDR3 region: CATSDGGTSGNTEAFF. The CDR3 DNA reads TGTGCCACCAGTGATGGGGGGACCAGCGGAAACACTGAAGCTTTCTTT.